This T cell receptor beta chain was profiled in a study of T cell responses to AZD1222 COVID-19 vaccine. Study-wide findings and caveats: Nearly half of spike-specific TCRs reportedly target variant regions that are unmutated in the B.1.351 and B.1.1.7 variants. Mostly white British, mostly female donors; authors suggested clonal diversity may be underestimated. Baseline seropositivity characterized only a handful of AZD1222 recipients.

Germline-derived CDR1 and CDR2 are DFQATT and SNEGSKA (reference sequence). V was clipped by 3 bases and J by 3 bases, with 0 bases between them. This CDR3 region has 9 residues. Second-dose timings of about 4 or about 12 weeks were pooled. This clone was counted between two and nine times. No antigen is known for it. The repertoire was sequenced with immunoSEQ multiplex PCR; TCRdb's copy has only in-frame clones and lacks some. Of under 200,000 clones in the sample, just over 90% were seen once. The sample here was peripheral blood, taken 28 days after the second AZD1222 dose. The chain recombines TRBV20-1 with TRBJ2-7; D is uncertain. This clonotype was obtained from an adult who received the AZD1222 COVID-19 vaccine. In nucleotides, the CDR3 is TGCAGTGCTAGCTACGAGCAGTACTTC. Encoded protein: CSASYEQYF.